This T cell receptor (beta chain) is from a study of beta chain features in type 1 diabetes. Broader study findings: The naive, central memory and Treg TCRB repertoires showed an apparent similarity that was greater among patients than among healthy donors. For Type 1 diabetes patients, all four CD4+ subsets carried TCRB CDR3s that were moderately but significantly shorter.

This clone was seen a handful of times. Its antigen is not identified. There are 13 residues in the CDR3. Germline CDR1 reads ENHRY; CDR2 reads SYGVKD. The ends lost 10 bases at V and 5 bases at J; junction bases unmatched: 9. The entirety of the isolated RNA underwent reverse transcription, so expressed TCRB transcripts were sequenced. The repertoire was sequenced with immunoSEQ multiplex PCR; TCRdb's copy has only in-frame clones and lacks some. The sample lists 300,000 to 350,000 clones, around an eighth occurring once. This chain uses TRBV10-3 with TRBJ2-5, with 8 nucleotides matching TRBD2. The sample was naive CD4+ T cells from blood. This sequence originates from a woman aged 18-35 years with type 1 diabetes. The CDR3 bases are TGTGCCACTACAGCCGGGGGGGCGGAGACCCAGTACTTC. Translated, it gives CATTAGGAETQYF.